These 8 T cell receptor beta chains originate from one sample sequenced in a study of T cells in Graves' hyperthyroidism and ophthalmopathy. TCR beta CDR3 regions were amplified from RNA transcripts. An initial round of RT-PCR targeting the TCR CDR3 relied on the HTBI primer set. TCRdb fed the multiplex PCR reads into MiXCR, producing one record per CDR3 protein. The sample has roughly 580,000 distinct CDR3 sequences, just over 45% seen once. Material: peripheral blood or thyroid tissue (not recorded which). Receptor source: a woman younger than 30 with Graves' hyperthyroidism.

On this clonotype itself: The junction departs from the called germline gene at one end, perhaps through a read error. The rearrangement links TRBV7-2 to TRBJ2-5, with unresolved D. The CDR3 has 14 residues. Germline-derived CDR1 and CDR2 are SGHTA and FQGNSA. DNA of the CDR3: TGTGCCAGGAGCTCCACCCCCCCACAAGAGACCCAGTACTTC. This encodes CARSSTPPQETQYF.

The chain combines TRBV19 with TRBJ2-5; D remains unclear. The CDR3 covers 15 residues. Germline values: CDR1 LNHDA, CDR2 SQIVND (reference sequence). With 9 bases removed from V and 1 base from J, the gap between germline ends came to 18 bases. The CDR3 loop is CASSLGVRSQETQYF. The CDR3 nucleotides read TGTGCCAGCAGCTTAGGCGTGCGGAGCCAAGAGACCCAGTACTTC.

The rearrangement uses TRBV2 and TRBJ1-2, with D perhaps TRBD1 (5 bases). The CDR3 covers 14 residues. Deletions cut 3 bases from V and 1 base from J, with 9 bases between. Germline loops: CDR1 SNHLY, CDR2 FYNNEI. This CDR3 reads CASSDSGFNYGYTF. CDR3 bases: TGTGCCAGCAGTGATTCAGGGTTTAACTATGGCTACACCTTC.

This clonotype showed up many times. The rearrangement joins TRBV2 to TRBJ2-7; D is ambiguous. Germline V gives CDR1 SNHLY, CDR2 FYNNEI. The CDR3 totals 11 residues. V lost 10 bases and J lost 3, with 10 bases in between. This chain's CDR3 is CAIGPGYEQYF. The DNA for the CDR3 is TGTGCCATAGGCCCCGGCTACGAGCAGTACTTC. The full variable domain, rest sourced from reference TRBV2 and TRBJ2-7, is EPEVTQTPSHQVTQMGQEVILRCVPISNHLYFYWYRQILGQKVEFLVSFYNNEISEKSEIFDDQFSVERPDGSNFTLKIRSTKLEDSAMYFCAIGPGYEQYFGPGTRLTVT.

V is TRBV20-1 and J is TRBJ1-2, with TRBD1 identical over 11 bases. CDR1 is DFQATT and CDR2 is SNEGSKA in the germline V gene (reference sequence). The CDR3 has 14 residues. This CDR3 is CGRAGGQGDYGYTF. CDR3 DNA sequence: TGCGGGAGGGCTGGGGGACAGGGGGACTATGGCTACACCTTC.

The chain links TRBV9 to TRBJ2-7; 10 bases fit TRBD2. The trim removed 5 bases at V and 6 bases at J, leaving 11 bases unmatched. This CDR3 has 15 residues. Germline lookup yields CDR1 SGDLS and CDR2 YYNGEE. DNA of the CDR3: TGTGCCAGCAGTTTAGAACTAGCGGGGTTTCTCGAGCAGTACTTC. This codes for CASSLELAGFLEQYF.

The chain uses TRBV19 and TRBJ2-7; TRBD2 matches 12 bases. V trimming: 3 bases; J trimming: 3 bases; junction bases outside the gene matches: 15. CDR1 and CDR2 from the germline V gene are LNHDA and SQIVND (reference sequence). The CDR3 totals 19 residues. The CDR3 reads CASSIVLAGGLSNIYEQYF. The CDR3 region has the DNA TGTGCCAGTAGTATCGTGCTAGCGGGAGGGCTGTCCAACATCTACGAGCAGTACTTC.

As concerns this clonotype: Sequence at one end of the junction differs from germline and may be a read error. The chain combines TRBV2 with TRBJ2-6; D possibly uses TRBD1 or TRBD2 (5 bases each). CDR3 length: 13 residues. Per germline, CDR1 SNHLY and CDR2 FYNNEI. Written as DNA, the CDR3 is TGTGCCAGCGCTAGCTCTGGGGCCAACGTCCTGACCTTC. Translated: CASASSGANVLTF.